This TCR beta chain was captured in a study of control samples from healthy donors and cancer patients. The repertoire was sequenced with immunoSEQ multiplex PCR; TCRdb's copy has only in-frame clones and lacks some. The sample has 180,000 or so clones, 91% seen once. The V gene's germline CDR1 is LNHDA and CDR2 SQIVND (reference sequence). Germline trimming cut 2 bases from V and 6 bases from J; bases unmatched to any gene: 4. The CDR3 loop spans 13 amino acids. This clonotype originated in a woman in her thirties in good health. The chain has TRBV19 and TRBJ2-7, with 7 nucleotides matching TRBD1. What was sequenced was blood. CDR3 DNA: TGTGCCAGTAGTATACAGGGGGTTGGCGAGCAGTACTTC. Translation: CASSIQGVGEQYF.